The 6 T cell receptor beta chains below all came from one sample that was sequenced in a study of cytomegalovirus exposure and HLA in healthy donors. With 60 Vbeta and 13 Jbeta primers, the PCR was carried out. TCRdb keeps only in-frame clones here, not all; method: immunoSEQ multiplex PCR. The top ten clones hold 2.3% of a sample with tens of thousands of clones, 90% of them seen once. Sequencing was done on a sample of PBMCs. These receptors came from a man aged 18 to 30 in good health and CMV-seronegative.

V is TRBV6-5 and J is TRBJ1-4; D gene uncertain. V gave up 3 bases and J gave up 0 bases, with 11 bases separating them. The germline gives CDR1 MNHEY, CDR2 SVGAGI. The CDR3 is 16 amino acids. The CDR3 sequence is CASSYSLAATNEKLFF. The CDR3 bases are TGTGCCAGCAGTTATTCGCTAGCTGCAACTAATGAAAAACTGTTTTTT.

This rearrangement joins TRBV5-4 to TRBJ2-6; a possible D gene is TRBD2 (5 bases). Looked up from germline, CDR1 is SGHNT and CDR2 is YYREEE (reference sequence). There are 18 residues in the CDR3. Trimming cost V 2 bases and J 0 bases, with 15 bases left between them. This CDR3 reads CASSFVEGSSSGANVLTF. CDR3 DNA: TGTGCCAGCAGCTTCGTCGAGGGATCCAGCTCTGGGGCCAACGTCCTGACTTTC.

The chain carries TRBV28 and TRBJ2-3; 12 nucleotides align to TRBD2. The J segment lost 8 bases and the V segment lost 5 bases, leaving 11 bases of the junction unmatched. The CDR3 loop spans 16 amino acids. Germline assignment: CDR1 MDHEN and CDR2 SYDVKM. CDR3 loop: CASSRLAGAGGSTQYF. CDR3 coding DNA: TGTGCCAGCAGTCGACTAGCGGGAGCGGGGGGGAGTACGCAGTATTTT. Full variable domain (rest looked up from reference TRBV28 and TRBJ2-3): DVKVTQSSRYLVKRTGEKVFLECVQDMDHENMFWYRQDPGLGLRLIYFSYDVKMKEKGDIPEGYSVSREKKERFSLILESASTNQTSMYLCASSRLAGAGGSTQYFGPGTRLTVL.

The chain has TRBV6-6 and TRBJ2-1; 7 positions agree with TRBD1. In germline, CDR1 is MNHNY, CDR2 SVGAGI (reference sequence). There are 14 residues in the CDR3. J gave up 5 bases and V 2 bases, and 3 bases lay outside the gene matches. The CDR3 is CASSYHRGDNEQFF. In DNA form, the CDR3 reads TGTGCCAGCAGTTACCACAGGGGCGACAATGAGCAGTTCTTC.

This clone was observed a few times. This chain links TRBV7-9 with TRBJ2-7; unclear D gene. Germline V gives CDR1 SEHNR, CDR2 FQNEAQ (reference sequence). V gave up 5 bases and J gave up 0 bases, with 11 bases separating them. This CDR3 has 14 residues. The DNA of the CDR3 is TGTGCCAGCAGCCGATCGGTAGTCTCCTACGAGCAGTACTTC. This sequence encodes CASSRSVVSYEQYF.

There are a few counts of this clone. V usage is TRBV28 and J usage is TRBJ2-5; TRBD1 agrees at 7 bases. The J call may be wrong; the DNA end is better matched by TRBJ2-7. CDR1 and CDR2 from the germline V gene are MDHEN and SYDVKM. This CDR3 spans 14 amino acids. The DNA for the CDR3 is TGTGCCAGCAGTCTCCCACAGGGGCCCTACGAGCAGTACTTC. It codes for CASSLPQGPYEQYF.